The clone carrying this T cell receptor beta chain was observed once. Its antigen is as yet unknown. These data belong to a study of blood T cells in healthy people across ages. Study-wide results and caveats: There was no known CMV status for donors, so expanded clonotype changes were possibly confounded.

The use of a sample-barcoded 5' primer and a J-beta primer mix characterized a second PCR of about 6 to 11 cycles. TCRdb re-derived calls from the 5' RACE reads in MiXCR, one entry per CDR3 protein. The data show about 830,000 distinct CDR3 sequences, under 80% seen once. The CDR3 is made up of 16 amino acids. Trimming stripped 5 bases from V and 6 bases from J, with 23 bases between. The rearrangement links TRBV12-3 or TRBV12-4 to TRBJ2-7; tentatively, D is TRBD2 (7 bases). The source is a man younger than 45 in good health. The material sequenced was blood. CDR3 protein: CASSPKYGGQTREQYF. The CDR3 nucleotides read TGTGCCAGCAGTCCCAAATACGGGGGGCAAACTCGCGAGCAGTACTTC.